A single sample is the source of the 29 T cell receptor beta chains below, sequenced in a study of T cell responses to AZD1222 COVID-19 vaccine. The method was immunoSEQ multiplex PCR; TCRdb's version includes in-frame clones alone and lacks a portion of them. Among about 130,000 clones listed, 87% were seen once. Sequencing was performed on peripheral blood, taken on day 0 of AZD1222 vaccination. These receptors were taken from an adult in good health.

The chain uses TRBV4-1 and TRBJ1-2; perhaps TRBD1 as D (5 bases). This CDR3 has 15 residues. V lost 4 bases and J 7 bases, leaving 19 bases between the germline ends. Germline assignment: CDR1 MGHRA and CDR2 YSYEKL. The CDR3 spells CASSPGTGARLGYTF. Here the CDR3 DNA reads TGCGCCAGCAGCCCCGGGACCGGCGCCCGGCTTGGCTACACCTTC.

This chain uses TRBV2 with TRBJ2-1; D is unclear. The germline V gene has CDR1 SNHLY and CDR2 FYNNEI. Trimming shortened V by 5 bases and J by 1 base, and 12 bases separated the two germline ends. This CDR3 comprises 15 residues. The CDR3 spells CASSPAPKSYNEQFF. CDR3 DNA: TGTGCCAGCAGTCCTGCCCCCAAATCCTACAATGAGCAGTTCTTC.

The chain couples TRBV2 to TRBJ1-2, with 8 positions matching TRBD1. The V and J ends lost 3 bases and 7 bases, in that order; junction bases with no gene match: 10. CDR3 length: 15 residues. Germline V lookup: CDR1 SNHLY, CDR2 FYNNEI. DNA for the CDR3: TGTGCCAGCAGTGATCAGGGGGCGAGGCTCGGTGGCTACACCTTC. Its translation is CASSDQGARLGGYTF.

This chain uses TRBV5-1 with TRBJ1-6; 11 bases fit TRBD1. V was clipped by 3 bases and J by 8 bases; unmatched bases: 4. Germline CDR1 reads SGHRS; CDR2 reads YFSETQ. The CDR3 is made up of 15 amino acids. CDR3 amino acids: CASSWGTGGDSPLHF. The CDR3 nucleotides are TGCGCCAGCAGCTGGGGGACAGGGGGTGATTCACCCCTCCACTTT.

The gene calls are TRBV7-2 and TRBJ1-2, with TRBD1 as a possible D gene (5 bases). Trimming removed 1 base at V and 4 bases at J, with 10 bases between. The length of the CDR3 is 14 residues. Germline assignment: CDR1 SGHTA and CDR2 FQGNSA. This chain's CDR3 is CASSLDRGTYGYTF. The DNA of the CDR3 is TGTGCCAGCAGCTTAGATCGGGGGACCTATGGCTACACCTTC.

This sequence joins TRBV7-2 and TRBJ1-1; D uncertain. The germline V gene encodes CDR1 SGHTA and CDR2 FQGNSA. CDR3 length equals 14 residues. V was trimmed by 0 bases and J by 0 bases, leaving 5 bases between them. CDR3 in DNA: TGTGCCAGCAGCTTAGCACGGATGAACACTGAAGCTTTCTTT. Amino acid sequence: CASSLARMNTEAFF.

This chain connects TRBV27 to TRBJ1-2; TRBD1 agrees at 7 bases. Germline trimming cut 4 bases from V and 2 bases from J; bases unmatched to any gene: 4. Germline values: CDR1 MNHEY, CDR2 SMNVEV (reference sequence). The CDR3 extends over 14 amino acids. In DNA form, the CDR3 reads TGTGCCAGCAGTTCGGGACAGTTGAACTATGGCTACACCTTC. Its protein is CASSSGQLNYGYTF.

The rearrangement links TRBV27 to TRBJ2-1, with no clear D. Germline V lookup: CDR1 MNHEY, CDR2 SMNVEV (reference sequence). V lost 3 bases and J 2 bases, leaving 11 bases between the germline ends. The CDR3 is made up of 15 amino acids. As DNA, the CDR3 is TGTGCCAGCAGTTTGGGCGGTGCCGCCTACAATGAGCAGTTCTTC. Translated, it gives CASSLGGAAYNEQFF.

This clone was detected once. This rearrangement joins TRBV2 to TRBJ1-1; TRBD1 might be the D (6 bases). CDR3 length: 11 residues. V was clipped by 3 bases and J by 9 bases, with 8 bases between them. Germline CDR1 is SNHLY and CDR2 is FYNNEI. CDR3 nucleotide sequence: TGTGCCAGCAGTGATCAGGGGAAAGCTTTCTTT. This sequence encodes CASSDQGKAFF.

The chain uses TRBV3-1 (or the pseudogene TRBV3-2) and TRBJ1-5, with D unclear. The germline V gene encodes CDR1 LGHDT and CDR2 YNNKEL (reference sequence). Trimming removed 0 bases from V and 5 bases from J, with 2 bases in between. The CDR3 length is 12 residues. Here the CDR3 DNA reads TGTGCCAGCAGCCAAGAGTATCAGCCCCAGCATTTT. Its translation: CASSQEYQPQHF.

This chain links TRBV21-1 with TRBJ1-5. TRBV21-1 represents a pseudogene. The CDR3 loop spans 17 amino acids. The chain's CDR3 is CASRRRRECGSNQPQHF. CDR3 nucleotides: TGTGCCAGCAGAAGGCGGAGGGAGTGTGGTAGCAATCAGCCCCAGCATTTT.

The chain uses TRBV7-2 and TRBJ2-7, with 10 positions matching TRBD2. This CDR3 has 16 amino acids. Per the germline V gene, CDR1 is SGHTA and CDR2 is FQGNSA. V lost 5 bases to trimming and J lost 6 bases; unmatched junction nucleotides: 13. The CDR3 coding sequence is TGTGCCAGCAGCCCGAGTATTAGCGGGGGGTTAAGCGAGCAGTACTTC. Amino acids: CASSPSISGGLSEQYF. Filled out from reference TRBV7-2 and TRBJ2-7, the complete variable domain reads GAGVSQSPSNKVTEKGKDVELRCDPISGHTALYWYRQSLGQGLEFLIYFQGNSAPDKSGLPSDRFSAERTGGSVSTLTIQRTQQEDSAVYLCASSPSISGGLSEQYFGPGTRLTVT.

This clone occurred once. The chain links TRBV5-1 to TRBJ1-2; 8 bases match TRBD1. The J segment lost 5 bases and the V segment lost 9 bases, leaving 12 bases of the junction unmatched. Looked up from germline, CDR1 is SGHRS and CDR2 is YFSETQ. The CDR3 runs to 14 residues. The CDR3 DNA reads as TGCGCCACCTCCCCGGACAGGGTTTCTTATGGCTACACCTTC. This encodes CATSPDRVSYGYTF.

The chain combines TRBV30 with TRBJ2-7; no clear D. CDR3 length equals 14 residues. Germline CDR1 reads GTSNPN; CDR2 reads SVGIG (reference sequence). Trimming left V 6 bases short and J 6 bases short, with 21 bases between. The CDR3 DNA is TGTGCCTGTAAACAGAGGTACATGGGCCCCGAGCAGTACTTC. Protein: CACKQRYMGPEQYF.

The chain couples TRBV19 to TRBJ2-2; D is perhaps TRBD2 (6 bases). The CDR3 has 13 residues. V was clipped by 3 bases and J by 5 bases, with 7 bases between them. Germline V gene data show CDR1 as LNHDA and CDR2 as SQIVND (reference sequence). The CDR3 reads CASSIGGTGELFF. The CDR3 DNA follows: TGTGCCAGTAGTATCGGGGGAACCGGGGAGCTGTTTTTT.

In nucleotides, the CDR3 is TGTGCCAGTAGCCGGGACAGGGAGTACGAGCAGTACTTC. Translated: CASSRDREYEQYF. This chain joins TRBV19 and TRBJ2-7; 9 bases are shared with TRBD1. The trim removed 6 bases at V and 4 bases at J, leaving 4 bases unmatched. The CDR3 length is 13 residues. Per the germline V gene, CDR1 is LNHDA and CDR2 is SQIVND (reference sequence).

This chain joins TRBV7-2 and TRBJ2-2, with 12 bases matching TRBD2. Germline CDR1 is SGHTA and CDR2 is FQGNSA. This CDR3 contains 17 residues. With V trimmed by 8 bases and J by 7 bases, 14 bases remained unmatched. The CDR3 region is CASRPAGLAGGVGELFF. The CDR3 DNA sequence: TGTGCCAGCCGACCCGCCGGGCTAGCGGGGGGGGTCGGGGAGCTGTTTTTT.

The chain has TRBV7-2 and TRBJ2-7; D not certain. The CDR3 covers 13 residues. Germline V gives CDR1 SGHTA, CDR2 FQGNSA. Between the trimmed V and J ends, which lost 0 bases and 6 bases, there was a span of 9 bases. Written as DNA, the CDR3 is TGTGCCAGCAGCTTAGCAAGGGTACGCGAGCAGTACTTC. This codes for CASSLARVREQYF.

The V and J genes are TRBV7-2 and TRBJ2-7; no reliable D call. The germline V gene has CDR1 SGHTA and CDR2 FQGNSA. V was clipped by 3 bases and J by 1 base, with 13 bases between them. The CDR3 is 15 amino acids. CDR3 DNA: TGTGCCAGCAGCTTCACCGACGGCGGTTCCTACGAGCAGTACTTC. It yields the protein CASSFTDGGSYEQYF.

The V gene is TRBV7-8, the J gene TRBJ1-3, with 9 bases matching TRBD1. The CDR3 covers 15 residues. Germline values: CDR1 SGHVS, CDR2 FQNEAQ. Trimming cost V 5 bases and J 3 bases; bases outside gene matches: 5. The CDR3 here is CASSQQGAFGNTIYF. The CDR3 DNA sequence: TGTGCCAGCAGCCAACAGGGGGCATTTGGAAACACCATATATTTT.

This chain connects TRBV6-5 to TRBJ1-2; a weak D match, TRBD1 (5 bases). Germline V gene data show CDR1 as MNHEY and CDR2 as SVGAGI. CDR3 length: 13 amino acids. Trimming removed 5 bases at V and 7 bases at J, with 14 bases between. The CDR3 DNA follows: TGTGCCAGCAGTCTCGCCCACAGGTCTGGCTACACCTTC. Amino acids: CASSLAHRSGYTF.

The J gene is TRBJ1-4, the V gene TRBV4-1, with D unresolved. The CDR3 runs to 14 residues. CDR1 is MGHRA and CDR2 is YSYEKL in the germline V gene. The V end was cut by 3 bases, the J end by 1 base, with 6 bases between. The CDR3 coding sequence is TGCGCCAGCAGCCAGACGGGAACTAATGAAAAACTGTTTTTT. The encoded protein is CASSQTGTNEKLFF.

V is TRBV9 and J is TRBJ2-3, with 10 bases fitting TRBD2. The CDR3 runs 15 residues. Trimming removed 6 bases from V and 4 bases from J; junction bases left unmatched: 8. CDR1 is SGDLS, CDR2 YYNGEE, per germline. The CDR3 is CASTERGGRPDTQYF. CDR3 bases: TGTGCCAGCACCGAGCGGGGGGGCCGTCCAGATACGCAGTATTTT.

CDR3: CASSQDRGIEAFF. CDR3 sequence (DNA): TGCGCCAGCAGCCAAGATCGGGGAATTGAAGCTTTCTTT. The rearrangement uses TRBV4-3 and TRBJ1-1; the D is unclear. The length of the CDR3 is 13 residues. CDR1 is LGHNA, CDR2 YSLEER, per germline. V lost 0 bases and J 7 bases, leaving 9 bases between the germline ends.

The chain uses TRBV27 and TRBJ1-1; D is perhaps TRBD1 (6 bases). CDR1 and CDR2 from the germline V gene are MNHEY and SMNVEV (reference sequence). Trimming left V 0 bases short and J 6 bases short, with 20 bases between. The CDR3 is 17 amino acids. The CDR3 is CASSLSSVGGAFAEAFF. The CDR3 DNA sequence: TGTGCCAGCAGTTTATCATCTGTAGGGGGTGCGTTCGCTGAAGCTTTCTTT.

This chain uses TRBV9 with TRBJ2-1; tentative D call: TRBD1 (6 bases). Germline V CDR1 and CDR2: SGDLS, YYNGEE. This CDR3 region has 16 residues. Between the trimmed V and J ends, which lost 3 bases and 14 bases, there was a span of 27 bases. The CDR3 reads CASSGARTEYNEWKFF. CDR3 nucleotide sequence: TGTGCCAGCAGCGGCGCTCGGACAGAATACAATGAATGGAAGTTCTTC.

The chain couples TRBV5-1 to TRBJ1-1; TRBD1 matches at 7 bases. Trimming cost V 5 bases and J 0 bases; bases outside gene matches: 4. Germline V gene lookup returns CDR1 SGHRS and CDR2 YFSETQ. The CDR3 has 14 amino acids. CDR3 loop: CASRRGQVNTEAFF. The CDR3 bases are TGCGCCAGCAGGCGTGGACAGGTGAACACTGAAGCTTTCTTT. Drawing the rest from reference TRBV5-1 and TRBJ1-1, the complete variable domain is KAGVTQTPRYLIKTRGQQVTLSCSPISGHRSVSWYQQTPGQGLQFLFEYFSETQRNKGNFPGRFSGRQFSNSRSEMNVSTLELGDSALYLCASRRGQVNTEAFFGQGTRLTVV.

V and J are TRBV4-1 and TRBJ1-1; D possibly corresponds to TRBD1 (5 bases). The V gene lost 8 bases and the J gene lost 1 base, with 17 bases spanning the gap. This CDR3 is built from 15 residues. The germline gives CDR1 MGHRA, CDR2 YSYEKL. The CDR3 nucleotides are TGCGCCAGCGCCTCAGGGTCGGACCCGAACACTGAAGCTTTCTTT. It codes for CASASGSDPNTEAFF.

This chain links TRBV6-5 with TRBJ2-7, with D perhaps matching TRBD2 (6 bases). The CDR3 covers 14 residues. Per the germline V gene, CDR1 is MNHEY and CDR2 is SVGAGI. The V end lost 4 bases, the J end lost 7 bases, and 17 bases lay between the germline ends. DNA of the CDR3: TGTGCCAGCAGTTCCAACCAACTAGCAGGGGAGCAGTACTTC. This codes for CASSSNQLAGEQYF.